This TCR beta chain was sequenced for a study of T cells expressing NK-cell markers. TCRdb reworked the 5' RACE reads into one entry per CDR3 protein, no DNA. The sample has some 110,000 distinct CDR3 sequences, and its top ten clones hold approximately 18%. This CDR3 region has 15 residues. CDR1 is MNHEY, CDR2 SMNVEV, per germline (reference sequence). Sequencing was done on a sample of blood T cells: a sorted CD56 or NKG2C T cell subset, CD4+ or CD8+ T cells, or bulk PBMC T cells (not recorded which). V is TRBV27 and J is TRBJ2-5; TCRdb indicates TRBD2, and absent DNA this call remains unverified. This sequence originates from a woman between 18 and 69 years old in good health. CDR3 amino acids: CASSWTSGGWETQYF.